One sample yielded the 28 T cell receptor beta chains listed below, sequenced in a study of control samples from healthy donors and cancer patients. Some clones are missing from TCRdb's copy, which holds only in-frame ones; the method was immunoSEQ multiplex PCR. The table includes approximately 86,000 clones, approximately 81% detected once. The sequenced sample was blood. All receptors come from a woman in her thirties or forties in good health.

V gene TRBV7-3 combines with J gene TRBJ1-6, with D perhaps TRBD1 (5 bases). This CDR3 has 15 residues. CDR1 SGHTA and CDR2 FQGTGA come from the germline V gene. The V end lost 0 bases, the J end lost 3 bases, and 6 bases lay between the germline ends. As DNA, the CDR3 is TGTGCCAGCAGCTTAACGGGGGGCTATAATTCACCCCTCCACTTT. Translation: CASSLTGGYNSPLHF.

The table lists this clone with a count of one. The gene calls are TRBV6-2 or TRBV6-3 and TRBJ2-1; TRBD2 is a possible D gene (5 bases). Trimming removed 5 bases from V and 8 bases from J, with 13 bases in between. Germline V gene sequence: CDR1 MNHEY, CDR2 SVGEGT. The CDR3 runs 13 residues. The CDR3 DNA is TGTGCCAGCAGTCCCCTCCTAGCCTATGAGCAGTTCTTC. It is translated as CASSPLLAYEQFF.

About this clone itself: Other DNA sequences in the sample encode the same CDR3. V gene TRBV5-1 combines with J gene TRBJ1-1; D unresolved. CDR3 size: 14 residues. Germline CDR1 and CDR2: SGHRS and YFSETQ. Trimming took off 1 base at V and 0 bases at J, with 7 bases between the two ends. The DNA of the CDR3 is TGCGCCAGCAGCTTGCAGGCATTGAACACTGAAGCTTTCTTT. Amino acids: CASSLQALNTEAFF. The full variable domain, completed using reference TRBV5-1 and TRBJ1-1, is KAGVTQTPRYLIKTRGQQVTLSCSPISGHRSVSWYQQTPGQGLQFLFEYFSETQRNKGNFPGRFSGRQFSNSRSEMNVSTLELGDSALYLCASSLQALNTEAFFGQGTRLTVV.

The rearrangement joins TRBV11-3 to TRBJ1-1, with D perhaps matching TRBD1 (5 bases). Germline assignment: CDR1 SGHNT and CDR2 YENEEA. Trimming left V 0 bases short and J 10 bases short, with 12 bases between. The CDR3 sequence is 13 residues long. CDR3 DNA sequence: TGTGCCAGCAGCTTAGATCGGGGCTTACCAGCTTTCTTT. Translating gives CASSLDRGLPAFF.

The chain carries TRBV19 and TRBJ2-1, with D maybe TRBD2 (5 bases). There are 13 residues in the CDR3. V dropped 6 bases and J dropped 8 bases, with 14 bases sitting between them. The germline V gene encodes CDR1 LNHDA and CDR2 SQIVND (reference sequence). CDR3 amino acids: CASSERRTYEQFF. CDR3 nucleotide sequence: TGTGCCAGTAGCGAAAGGCGGACTTATGAGCAGTTCTTC. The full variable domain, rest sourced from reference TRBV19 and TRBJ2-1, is DGGITQSPKYLFRKEGQNVTLSCEQNLNHDAMYWYRQDPGQGLRLIYYSQIVNDFQKGDIAEGYSVSREKKESFPLTVTSAQKNPTAFYLCASSERRTYEQFFGPGTRLTVL.

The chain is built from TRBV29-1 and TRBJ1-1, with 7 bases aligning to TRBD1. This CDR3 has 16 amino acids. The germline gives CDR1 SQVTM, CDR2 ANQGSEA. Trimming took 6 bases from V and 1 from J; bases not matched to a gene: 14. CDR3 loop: CSVGLRDSPRNTEAFF. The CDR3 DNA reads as TGCAGCGTCGGTCTCAGGGACAGCCCTCGGAACACTGAAGCTTTCTTT.

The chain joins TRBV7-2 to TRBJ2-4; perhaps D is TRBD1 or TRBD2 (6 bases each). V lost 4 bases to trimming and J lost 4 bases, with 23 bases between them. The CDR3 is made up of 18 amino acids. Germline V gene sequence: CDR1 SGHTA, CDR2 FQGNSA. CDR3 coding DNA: TGTGCCAGCAGCTCATTAGGGGGTGGGCAGGGGACTAAAAACATTCAGTACTTC. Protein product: CASSSLGGGQGTKNIQYF.

The CDR3 nucleotides read TGTGCCACCAGTGATTCAGGACAGTTCTCTGGAAACACCATATATTTT. Its protein product is CATSDSGQFSGNTIYF. V gene TRBV24-1 combines with J gene TRBJ1-3, with D tentatively TRBD1 (6 bases). There are 16 residues in the CDR3. V was clipped by 2 bases and J by 0 bases, with 10 bases between them. Germline V lookup: CDR1 KGHDR, CDR2 SFDVKD.

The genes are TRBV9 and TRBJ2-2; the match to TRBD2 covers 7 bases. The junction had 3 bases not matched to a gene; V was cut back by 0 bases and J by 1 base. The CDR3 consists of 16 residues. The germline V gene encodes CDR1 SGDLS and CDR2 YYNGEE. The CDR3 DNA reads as TGTGCCAGCAGCGTAGGAGGCGGGGGGAACACCGGGGAGCTGTTTTTT. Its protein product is CASSVGGGGNTGELFF.

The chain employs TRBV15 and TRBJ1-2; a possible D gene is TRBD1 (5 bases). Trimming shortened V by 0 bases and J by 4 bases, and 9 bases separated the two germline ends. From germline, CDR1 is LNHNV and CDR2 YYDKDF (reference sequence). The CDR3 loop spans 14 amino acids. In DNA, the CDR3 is TGTGCCACCAGCAGAGATTTGGGGGGCTATGGCTACACCTTC. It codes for CATSRDLGGYGYTF. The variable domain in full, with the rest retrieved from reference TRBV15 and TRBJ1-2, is DAMVIQNPRYQVTQFGKPVTLSCSQTLNHNVMYWYQQKSSQAPKLLFHYYDKDFNNEADTPDNFQSRRPNTSFCFLDIRSPGLGDTAMYLCATSRDLGGYGYTFGSGTRLTVV.

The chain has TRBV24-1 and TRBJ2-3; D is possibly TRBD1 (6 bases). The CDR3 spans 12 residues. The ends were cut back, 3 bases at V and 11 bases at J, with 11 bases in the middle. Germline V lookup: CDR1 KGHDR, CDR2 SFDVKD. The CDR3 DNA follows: TGTGCCACCAGTGATCTGCCGGGACAGCAGTATTTT. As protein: CATSDLPGQQYF.

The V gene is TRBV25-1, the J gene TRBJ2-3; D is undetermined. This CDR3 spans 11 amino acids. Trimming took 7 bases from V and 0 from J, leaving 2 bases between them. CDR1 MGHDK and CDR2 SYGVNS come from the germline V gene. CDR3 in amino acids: CASTSTDTQYF. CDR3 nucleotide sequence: TGTGCCAGCACAAGCACAGATACGCAGTATTTT.

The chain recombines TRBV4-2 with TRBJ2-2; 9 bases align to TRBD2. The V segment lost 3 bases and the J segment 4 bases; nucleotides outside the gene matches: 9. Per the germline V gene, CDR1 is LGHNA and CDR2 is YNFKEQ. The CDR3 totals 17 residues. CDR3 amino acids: CASSQRTSASGTGELFF. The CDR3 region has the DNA TGTGCCAGCAGCCAGCGGACTAGCGCCTCGGGCACCGGGGAGCTGTTTTTT.

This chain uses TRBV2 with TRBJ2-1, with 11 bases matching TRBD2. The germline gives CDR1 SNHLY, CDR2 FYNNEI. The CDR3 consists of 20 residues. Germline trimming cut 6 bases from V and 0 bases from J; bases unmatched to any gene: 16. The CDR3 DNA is TGTGCCAGCAGCGCCCTACTAGCGGGAGAATACTCTTACTCCTACAATGAGCAGTTCTTC. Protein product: CASSALLAGEYSYSYNEQFF.

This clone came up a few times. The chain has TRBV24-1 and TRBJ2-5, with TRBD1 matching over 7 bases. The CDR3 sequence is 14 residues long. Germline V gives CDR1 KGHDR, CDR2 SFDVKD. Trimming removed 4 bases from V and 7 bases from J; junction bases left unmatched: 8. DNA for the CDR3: TGTGCCACCAGTGAGACAGGGTTATTGGTGACCCAGTACTTC. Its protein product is CATSETGLLVTQYF.

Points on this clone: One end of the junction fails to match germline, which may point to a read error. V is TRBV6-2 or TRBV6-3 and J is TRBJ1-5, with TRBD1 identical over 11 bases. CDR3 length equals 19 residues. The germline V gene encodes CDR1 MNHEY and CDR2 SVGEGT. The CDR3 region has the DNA TGTGCCGGCAGTACAGATCCCCGTCGGGACAGGGGGAGCAATCAGCCCCAGCATTTT. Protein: CAGSTDPRRDRGSNQPQHF.

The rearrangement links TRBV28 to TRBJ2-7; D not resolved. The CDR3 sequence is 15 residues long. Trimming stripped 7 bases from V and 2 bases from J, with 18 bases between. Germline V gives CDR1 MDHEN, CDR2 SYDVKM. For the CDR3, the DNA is TGTGCCAGCATCGCGTCCGACAAGTCCCCCTACGAGCAGTACTTC. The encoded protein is CASIASDKSPYEQYF.

The CDR3 sequence is CASSPGQGGRIYEQYF. The CDR3 DNA is TGTGCCAGCAGCCCGGGACAGGGAGGGAGGATCTACGAGCAGTACTTC. The chain links TRBV7-9 to TRBJ2-7, with 9 bases fitting TRBD1. With V trimmed by 5 bases and J by 3 bases, 11 bases remained unmatched. Germline loops: CDR1 SEHNR, CDR2 FQNEAQ (reference sequence). This CDR3 comprises 16 residues.

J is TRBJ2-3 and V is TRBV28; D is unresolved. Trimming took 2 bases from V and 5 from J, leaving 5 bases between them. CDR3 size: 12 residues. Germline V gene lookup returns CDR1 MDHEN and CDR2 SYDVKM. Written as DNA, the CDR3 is TGTGCCAGCAGTTTAAGGCAAGATACGCAGTATTTT. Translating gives CASSLRQDTQYF.

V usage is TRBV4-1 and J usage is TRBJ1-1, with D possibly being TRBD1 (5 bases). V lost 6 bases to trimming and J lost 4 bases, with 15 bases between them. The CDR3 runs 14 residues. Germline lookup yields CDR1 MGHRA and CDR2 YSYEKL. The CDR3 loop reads CASRTLGGSTEAFF. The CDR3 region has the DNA TGCGCCAGCAGGACACTGGGGGGTAGCACTGAAGCTTTCTTT.

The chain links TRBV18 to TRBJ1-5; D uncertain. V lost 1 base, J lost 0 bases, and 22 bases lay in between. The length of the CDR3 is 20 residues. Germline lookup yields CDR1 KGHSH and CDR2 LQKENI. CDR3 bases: TGTGCCAGCTCACCACGTCCCCCGCGAGACTCGCGTTATAGCAATCAGCCCCAGCATTTT. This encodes CASSPRPPRDSRYSNQPQHF. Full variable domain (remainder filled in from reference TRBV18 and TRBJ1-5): NAGVMQNPRHLVRRRGQEARLRCSPMKGHSHVYWYRQLPEEGLKFMVYLQKENIIDESGMPKERFSAEFPKEGPSILRIQQVVRGDSAAYFCASSPRPPRDSRYSNQPQHFGDGTRLSIL.

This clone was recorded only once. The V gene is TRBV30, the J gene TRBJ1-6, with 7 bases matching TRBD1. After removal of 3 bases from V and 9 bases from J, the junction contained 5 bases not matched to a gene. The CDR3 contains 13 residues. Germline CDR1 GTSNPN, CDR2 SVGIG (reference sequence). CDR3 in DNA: TGTGCCTGGAGGACAGGGCCACGTTCACCCCTCCACTTT. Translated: CAWRTGPRSPLHF. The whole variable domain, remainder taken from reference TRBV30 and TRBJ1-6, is SQTIHQWPATLVQPVGSPLSLECTVEGTSNPNLYWYRQAAGRGLQLLFYSVGIGQISSEVPQNLSASRPQDRQFILSSKKLLLSDSGFYLCAWRTGPRSPLHFGNGTRLTVT.

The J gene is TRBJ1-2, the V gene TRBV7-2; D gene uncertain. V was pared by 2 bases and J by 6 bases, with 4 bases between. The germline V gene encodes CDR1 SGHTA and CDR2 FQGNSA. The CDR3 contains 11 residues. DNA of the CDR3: TGTGCCAGCAGCTTAAGACATGGCTACACCTTC. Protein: CASSLRHGYTF.

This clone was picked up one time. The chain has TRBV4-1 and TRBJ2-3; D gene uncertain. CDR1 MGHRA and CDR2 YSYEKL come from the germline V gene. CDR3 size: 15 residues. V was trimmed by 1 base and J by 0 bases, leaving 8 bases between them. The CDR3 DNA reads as TGCGCCAGCAGCCAAGTTATCTCTAGCACAGATACGCAGTATTTT. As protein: CASSQVISSTDTQYF.

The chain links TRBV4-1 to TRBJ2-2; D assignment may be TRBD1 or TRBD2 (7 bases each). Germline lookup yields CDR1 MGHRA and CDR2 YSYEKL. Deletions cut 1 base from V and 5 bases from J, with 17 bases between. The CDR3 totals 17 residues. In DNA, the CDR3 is TGCGCCAGCAGCCAAGGGGCAGGGGGGGCTGGAACCGGGGAGCTGTTTTTT. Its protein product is CASSQGAGGAGTGELFF.

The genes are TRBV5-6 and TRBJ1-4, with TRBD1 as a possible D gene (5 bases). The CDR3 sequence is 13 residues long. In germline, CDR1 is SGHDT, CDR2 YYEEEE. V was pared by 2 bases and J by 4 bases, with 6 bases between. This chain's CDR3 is CASSFRGNEKLFF. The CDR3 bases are TGTGCCAGCAGCTTTAGGGGTAATGAAAAACTGTTTTTT.

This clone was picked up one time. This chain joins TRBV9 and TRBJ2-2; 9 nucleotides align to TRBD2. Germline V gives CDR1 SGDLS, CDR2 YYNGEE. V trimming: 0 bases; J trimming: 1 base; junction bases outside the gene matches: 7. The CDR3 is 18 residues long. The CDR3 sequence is CASSVATASGVNTGELFF. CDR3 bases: TGTGCCAGCAGCGTAGCTACGGCTAGCGGGGTGAACACCGGGGAGCTGTTTTTT.

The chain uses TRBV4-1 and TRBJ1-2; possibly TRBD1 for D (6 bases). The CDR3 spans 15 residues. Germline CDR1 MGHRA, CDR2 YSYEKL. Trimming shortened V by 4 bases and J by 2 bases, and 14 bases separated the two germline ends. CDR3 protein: CASSPEDSANYGYTF. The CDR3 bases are TGCGCCAGCAGCCCGGAGGACAGCGCAAACTATGGCTACACCTTC.